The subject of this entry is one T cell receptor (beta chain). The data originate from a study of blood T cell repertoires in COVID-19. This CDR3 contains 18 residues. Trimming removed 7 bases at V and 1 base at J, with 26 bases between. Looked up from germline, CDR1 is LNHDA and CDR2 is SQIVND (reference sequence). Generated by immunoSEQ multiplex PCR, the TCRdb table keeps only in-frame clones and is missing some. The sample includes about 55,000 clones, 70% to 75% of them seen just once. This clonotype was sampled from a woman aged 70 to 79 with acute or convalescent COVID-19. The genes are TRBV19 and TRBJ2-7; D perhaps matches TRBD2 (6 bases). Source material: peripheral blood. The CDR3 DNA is TGTGCCAGTAACCTACCCGGGACTTGCGCTACGGGTTCCTACGAGCAGTACGTC. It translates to CASNLPGTCATGSYEQYV.